This T cell receptor beta chain was identified during a study of T cell responses to AZD1222 COVID-19 vaccine. Of note for this clone: Its antigen is not known.

Findings of the study overall: Only a handful of people who got AZD1222 tested seropositive at baseline.

Generated by immunoSEQ multiplex PCR, the TCRdb table keeps only in-frame clones and is missing some. Of 170,000 or so clones in the sample, approximately 92% are singletons; the top ten hold around 0.93%. The CDR3 contains 14 residues. Trimming stripped 5 bases from V and 2 bases from J, with 10 bases between. Germline CDR1 and CDR2: MNHNY and SVGAGI (reference sequence). This sequence originates from an adult who received the MenACWY meningococcal vaccine as a control. This rearrangement joins TRBV6-6 to TRBJ1-5, with D unresolved. Sequencing used peripheral blood, obtained 28 days after the second dose of the MenACWY control vaccine. For the CDR3, the DNA is TGTGCCAGCAGTGACACGCAGGGCAATCAGCCCCAGCATTTT. It is translated as CASSDTQGNQPQHF.